The T cell receptor beta chain described here comes from a study of vaccination and CD4 T cells after COVID-19. About the study: The convalescents were made up of six males and four females, two of whom were Hispanic.

CDR3 length: 13 amino acids. V lost 5 bases, J lost 5 bases, and 12 bases lay in between. Germline CDR1 reads LNHDA; CDR2 reads SQIVND (reference sequence). Study results and caveats: Only relatively few convalescent patients were studied, and early post-infection timepoints were not analyzed.

Documented treatment: approximately 9-day PBMC culture with coronavirus spike peptide pools or control peptides (ViraFEST assay). ViraFEST sequenced TCRs after peptide-pool expansion of antigen-specific T cells. After culture for nine to eleven days, isolation of CD4+ T cells was performed by negative selection. Once obtained from cultured CD4+ T cells, the DNA was sequenced using the Oncomine TCR Beta short-read assay. TCRdb processed the PCR reads anew with MiXCR; each CDR3 protein has one entry. Of more than 10,000 distinct CDR3 sequences listed, 35% to 45% are singletons. A remark on this clonotype: Its specificity is unknown.

J is TRBJ1-1 and V is TRBV19; D is undetermined. The sequenced material came from cultured CD4+ T cells from blood. The source is a human donor with COVID-19. This chain's CDR3 is CASSFFGRTEAFF. For the CDR3, the DNA is TGTGCCAGTAGTTTCTTCGGACGTACTGAAGCTTTCTTT.